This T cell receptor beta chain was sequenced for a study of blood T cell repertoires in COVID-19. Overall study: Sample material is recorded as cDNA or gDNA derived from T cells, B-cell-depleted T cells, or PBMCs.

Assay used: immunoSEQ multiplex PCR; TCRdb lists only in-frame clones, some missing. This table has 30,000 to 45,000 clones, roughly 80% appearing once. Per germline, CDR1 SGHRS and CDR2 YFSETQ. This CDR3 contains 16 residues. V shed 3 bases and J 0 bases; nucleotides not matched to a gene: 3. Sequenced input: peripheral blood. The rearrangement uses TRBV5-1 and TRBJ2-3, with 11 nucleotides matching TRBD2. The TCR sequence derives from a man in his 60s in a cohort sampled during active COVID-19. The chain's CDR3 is CASSSSGRLSTDTQYF. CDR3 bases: TGCGCCAGCAGCTCTAGCGGGAGGTTGAGCACAGATACGCAGTATTTT.